The 20 T cell receptor beta chains below come from one sample, sequenced in a study of T-cell memory formation after mild COVID-19. TCRdb re-called the 5' RACE reads through MiXCR, storing one row per CDR3 protein. The sample contains approximately 570,000 distinct CDR3 sequences, roughly 17% of which appear only once. Sequenced sample: PBMCs or a T cell subset sorted from them (not recorded which). The receptors stem from an adult woman who had mild COVID-19 (a few samples of this study predate the infection). Cell type and time point are not known.

This clonotype has just a few counts. For the CDR3, the DNA is TGTGCCAGCAGCCTAAGGGAGGGGTTCTATGGCTACACCTTC. As protein: CASSLREGFYGYTF. The chain recombines TRBV27 with TRBJ1-2; a weak D match, TRBD1 (5 bases). Trimming took off 6 bases at V and 4 bases at J, with 15 bases between the two ends. The CDR3 has 14 amino acids. From germline, CDR1 is MNHEY and CDR2 SMNVEV (reference sequence).

The table lists this clonotype with many counts. The chain uses TRBV5-5 and TRBJ2-7; tentative D call: TRBD1 (6 bases). V lost 2 bases and J lost 0, with 9 bases in between. This CDR3 has 14 amino acids. Germline V gives CDR1 SGHKS, CDR2 YYEKEE (reference sequence). The CDR3 protein is CASSFWDNSYEQYF. The CDR3 DNA sequence: TGTGCCAGCAGCTTCTGGGACAACTCCTACGAGCAGTACTTC.

This clonotype has only a few counts. V gene TRBV5-1 combines with J gene TRBJ1-1, with D tentatively TRBD1 (5 bases). From germline, CDR1 is SGHRS and CDR2 YFSETQ. The CDR3 contains 14 residues. V gave up 0 bases and J gave up 5 bases, with 11 bases separating them. The CDR3 DNA follows: TGCGCCAGCAGCTTGGGTTTGGGGGAGACTGAAGCTTTCTTT. Its translation is CASSLGLGETEAFF.

The rearrangement links TRBV5-4 to TRBJ2-5; a weak D match, TRBD1 (6 bases). This CDR3 spans 14 amino acids. V shed 4 bases and J shed 0 bases, with 10 bases lying between them. From germline, CDR1 is SGHNT and CDR2 YYREEE (reference sequence). In nucleotides, the CDR3 is TGTGCCAGCAGCACAACAGGGAACCAAGAGACCCAGTACTTC. Translation gives CASSTTGNQETQYF.

This clonotype occurred a few times. V gene TRBV19 combines with J gene TRBJ1-6; D is ambiguous. Deletions cut 5 bases from V and 8 bases from J, with 10 bases between. Germline V gene lookup returns CDR1 LNHDA and CDR2 SQIVND (reference sequence). CDR3 length: 13 amino acids. CDR3: CASSGQYDSPLHF. The CDR3 nucleotides read TGTGCCAGTAGTGGGCAATATGATTCACCCCTCCACTTT.

This clonotype has ten or more counts. J is TRBJ1-5 and V is TRBV7-3; no clear D gene. CDR3 length: 15 residues. The ends were cut back, 0 bases at V and 5 bases at J, with 11 bases in the middle. From germline, CDR1 is SGHTA and CDR2 FQGTGA. The CDR3 is CASSLTAEGYQPQHF. The CDR3 region has the DNA TGTGCCAGCAGCTTAACGGCCGAGGGTTATCAGCCCCAGCATTTT.

This chain joins TRBV9 and TRBJ2-5; tentative D call: TRBD2 (5 bases). The CDR3 runs 15 residues. Looked up from germline, CDR1 is SGDLS and CDR2 is YYNGEE. The V gene lost 0 bases and the J gene lost 1 base, with 10 bases spanning the gap. CDR3 bases: TGTGCCAGCAGCGTAGCCGGGATTACCCAAGAGACCCAGTACTTC. It is translated as CASSVAGITQETQYF.

Only a few counts were recorded for this clonotype. The chain combines TRBV24-1 with TRBJ2-7; 8 bases are a match to TRBD1. Germline assignment: CDR1 KGHDR and CDR2 SFDVKD. The CDR3 covers 15 residues. The J segment lost 5 bases and the V segment lost 3 bases, leaving 8 bases of the junction unmatched. Written as DNA, the CDR3 is TGTGCCACCAGTGATCCCGACAGGGGAAGCGACGAGCAGTACTTC. As protein: CATSDPDRGSDEQYF.

The chain has TRBV7-6 and TRBJ2-1; the match to TRBD2 covers 9 bases. This CDR3 region has 17 residues. Trimming cost V 5 bases and J 4 bases; bases outside gene matches: 12. Germline V CDR1 and CDR2: SGHVS, FNYEAQ. The CDR3 loop reads CASSLSPSGTSYNEQFF. The CDR3 DNA reads TGTGCCAGCAGCCTGTCGCCTAGCGGGACATCATACAATGAGCAGTTCTTC.

The J gene is TRBJ2-3, the V gene TRBV12-3 or TRBV12-4; D possibly corresponds to TRBD2 (6 bases). Trimming left V 5 bases short and J 10 bases short, with 19 bases between. This CDR3 contains 14 residues. The CDR3 coding sequence is TGTGCCAGCAGTCGGGACTCCACGGGTGTTTCGCAGTATTTT. It encodes CASSRDSTGVSQYF.

The CDR3 is CASSPQPGQGNEQFF. CDR3 coding DNA: TGCGCCAGCAGCCCGCAGCCGGGACAGGGAAATGAGCAGTTCTTC. This rearrangement joins TRBV5-1 to TRBJ2-1, with 9 positions matching TRBD1. V was clipped by 4 bases and J by 7 bases; unmatched bases: 9. This CDR3 spans 15 amino acids. In germline, CDR1 is SGHRS, CDR2 YFSETQ.

This clonotype was detected a few times. The chain has TRBV20-1 and TRBJ2-7; tentatively, D is TRBD2 (6 bases). This CDR3 has 15 residues. Germline V gene sequence: CDR1 DFQATT, CDR2 SNEGSKA (reference sequence). V lost 0 bases, J lost 3 bases, and 15 bases lay in between. Here the CDR3 reads CSARDPRGTRYEQYF. Here the CDR3 DNA reads TGCAGTGCTAGAGATCCGCGGGGCACCCGCTACGAGCAGTACTTC.

This clonotype occurred many times. V usage is TRBV7-9 and J usage is TRBJ2-5; TRBD1 matches at 7 bases. Trimming took 5 bases from V and 2 from J; bases not matched to a gene: 8. Germline loops: CDR1 SEHNR, CDR2 FQNEAQ (reference sequence). The length of the CDR3 is 15 residues. The CDR3 DNA reads as TGTGCCAGCAGCCAACCCGACAGGGAACAAGAGACCCAGTACTTC. The encoded protein is CASSQPDREQETQYF.

This clonotype was counted between two and nine times. The V and J genes are TRBV13 and TRBJ2-5, with D unclear. Germline assignment: CDR1 PRHDT and CDR2 FYEKMQ (reference sequence). V lost 3 bases and J 2 bases, leaving 10 bases between the germline ends. The CDR3 loop spans 14 amino acids. DNA for the CDR3: TGTGCCAGCAGCTTTAGGGTCCCACAAGAGACCCAGTACTTC. Translation: CASSFRVPQETQYF.

The chain links TRBV20-1 to TRBJ2-1; D might be TRBD2 (6 bases). Looked up from germline, CDR1 is DFQATT and CDR2 is SNEGSKA (reference sequence). Between the trimmed V and J ends, which lost 6 bases and 2 bases, there was a span of 14 bases. This CDR3 comprises 14 residues. CDR3 DNA: TGCAGTGCCCCCGGGACTCCTCCCTACAATGAGCAGTTCTTC. Translated: CSAPGTPPYNEQFF.

The chain couples TRBV7-6 to TRBJ2-6, with 7 bases fitting TRBD1. CDR3 length: 16 residues. The germline CDR1 and CDR2 sequences are SGHVS and FNYEAQ. Trimming removed 5 bases from V and 2 bases from J; junction bases left unmatched: 6. This CDR3 reads CASSTPDRAGANVLTF. CDR3 bases: TGTGCCAGCAGCACTCCCGACAGGGCTGGGGCCAACGTCCTGACTTTC.

This clonotype was seen a handful of times. This rearrangement joins TRBV20-1 to TRBJ2-1, with TRBD2 identical over 8 bases. Germline-derived CDR1 and CDR2 are DFQATT and SNEGSKA (reference sequence). V lost 4 bases, J lost 3 bases, and 2 bases stayed unmatched. The CDR3 has 13 amino acids. The CDR3 sequence is CSAILAGYNEQFF. The CDR3 DNA is TGCAGTGCTATTCTAGCGGGCTACAATGAGCAGTTCTTC.

The V and J genes are TRBV6-2 or TRBV6-3 and TRBJ1-1; D not resolved. Germline lookup yields CDR1 MNHEY and CDR2 SVGEGT. Deletions cut 6 bases from V and 6 bases from J, with 14 bases between. The CDR3 contains 13 residues. The chain's CDR3 is CASRREGGPEAFF. CDR3 DNA sequence: TGTGCCAGCAGAAGGGAGGGTGGGCCTGAAGCTTTCTTT.

The chain has TRBV6-1 and TRBJ2-1; D may be TRBD1 or TRBD2 (6 bases each). Trimming cost V 9 bases and J 8 bases, with 20 bases left between them. Looked up from germline, CDR1 is MNHNS and CDR2 is SASEGT. The CDR3 is made up of 14 amino acids. CDR3: CASHYGGGIDEQFF. DNA of the CDR3: TGTGCCAGTCACTACGGGGGCGGGATCGATGAGCAGTTCTTC.

This chain connects TRBV19 to TRBJ2-3; 7 bases are a match to TRBD2. CDR3 length equals 14 residues. Per germline, CDR1 LNHDA and CDR2 SQIVND (reference sequence). The V gene end was trimmed by 6 bases and the J gene end by 4 bases; junction bases not matched to a gene: 7. This chain's CDR3 is CASRVSGAPDTQYF. Written as DNA, the CDR3 is TGTGCCAGTAGGGTAAGCGGGGCCCCAGATACGCAGTATTTT.